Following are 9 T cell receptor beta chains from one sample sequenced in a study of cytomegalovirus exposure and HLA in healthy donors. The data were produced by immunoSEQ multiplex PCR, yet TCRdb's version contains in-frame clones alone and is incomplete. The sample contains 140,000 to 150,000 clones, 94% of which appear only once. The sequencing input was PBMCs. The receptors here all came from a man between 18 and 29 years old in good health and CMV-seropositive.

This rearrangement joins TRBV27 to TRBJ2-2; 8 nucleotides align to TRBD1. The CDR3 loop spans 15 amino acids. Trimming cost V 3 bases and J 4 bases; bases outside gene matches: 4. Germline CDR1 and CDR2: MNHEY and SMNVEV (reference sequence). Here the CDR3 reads CASSFGRGLTGELFF. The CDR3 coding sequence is TGTGCCAGCAGTTTCGGCAGGGGGCTCACCGGGGAGCTGTTTTTT.

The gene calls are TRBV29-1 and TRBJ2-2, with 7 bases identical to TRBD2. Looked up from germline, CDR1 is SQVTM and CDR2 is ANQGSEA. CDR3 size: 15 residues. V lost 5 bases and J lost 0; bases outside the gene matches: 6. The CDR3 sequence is CSVSSGTANTGELFF. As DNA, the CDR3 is TGCAGCGTTTCAAGCGGGACGGCGAACACCGGGGAGCTGTTTTTT.

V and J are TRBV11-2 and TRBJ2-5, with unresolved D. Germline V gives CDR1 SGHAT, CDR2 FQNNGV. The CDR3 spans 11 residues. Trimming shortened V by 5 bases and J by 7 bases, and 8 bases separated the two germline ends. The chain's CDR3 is CASSVRWTQYF. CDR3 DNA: TGTGCCAGCAGCGTTAGATGGACCCAGTACTTC. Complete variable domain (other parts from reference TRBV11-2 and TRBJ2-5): EAGVAQSPRYKIIEKRQSVAFWCNPISGHATLYWYQQILGQGPKLLIQFQNNGVVDDSQLPKDRFSAERLKGVDSTLKIQPAKLEDSAVYLCASSVRWTQYFGPGTRLLVL.

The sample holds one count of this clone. The CDR3 DNA reads as TGTGCCAGCAGCCGCACAGGGGATACGCAGTATTTT. This codes for CASSRTGDTQYF. The V gene is TRBV16, the J gene TRBJ2-3, with a weak D call TRBD1 (6 bases). Germline V gene sequence: CDR1 KGHSY, CDR2 FQNENV. This CDR3 spans 12 amino acids. Trimming cost V 4 bases and J 6 bases, with 8 bases left between them.

CDR3 region: CASSWDRVSTGELFF. CDR3 nucleotides: TGTGCCAGCAGTTGGGACAGGGTATCCACCGGGGAGCTGTTTTTT. The V call is TRBV28, the J call TRBJ2-2; the match to TRBD1 covers 9 bases. This CDR3 comprises 15 residues. Germline loops: CDR1 MDHEN, CDR2 SYDVKM. J lost 4 bases, V lost 4 bases, and 4 bases had no gene match.

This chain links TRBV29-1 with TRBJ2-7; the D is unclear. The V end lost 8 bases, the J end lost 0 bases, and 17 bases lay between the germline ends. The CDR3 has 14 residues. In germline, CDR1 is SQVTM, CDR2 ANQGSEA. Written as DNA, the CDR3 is TGCAGCCCCGAGTGGCGCTCTAGCTCCTACGAGCAGTACTTC. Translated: CSPEWRSSSYEQYF.

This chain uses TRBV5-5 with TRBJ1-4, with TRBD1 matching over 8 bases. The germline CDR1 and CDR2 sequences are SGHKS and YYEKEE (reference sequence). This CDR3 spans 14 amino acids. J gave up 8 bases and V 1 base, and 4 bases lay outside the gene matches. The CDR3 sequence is CASSLYRGGEKLFF. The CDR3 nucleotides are TGTGCCAGCAGCTTGTACAGGGGGGGAGAAAAACTGTTTTTT.

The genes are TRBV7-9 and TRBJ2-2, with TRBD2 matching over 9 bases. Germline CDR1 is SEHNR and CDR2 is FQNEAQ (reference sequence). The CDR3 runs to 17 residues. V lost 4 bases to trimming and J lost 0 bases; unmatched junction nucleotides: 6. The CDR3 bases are TGTGCCAGCAGCTCCCCCTCTAGCGGGACGAACACCGGGGAGCTGTTTTTT. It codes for CASSSPSSGTNTGELFF.

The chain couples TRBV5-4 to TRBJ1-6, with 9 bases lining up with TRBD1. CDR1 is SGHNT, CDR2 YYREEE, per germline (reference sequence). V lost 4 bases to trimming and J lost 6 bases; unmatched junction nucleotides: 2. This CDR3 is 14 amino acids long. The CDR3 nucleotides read TGTGCCAGCAGCACGGACAGGGGTAATTCACCCCTCCACTTT. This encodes CASSTDRGNSPLHF.